Below, 30 T cell receptor beta chains from the same sample are listed, as sequenced in a study of T cell responses to AZD1222 COVID-19 vaccine. Libraries were prepared by immunoSEQ multiplex PCR; TCRdb keeps only in-frame clonotypes and omits some of them. The table shows roughly 160,000 clones, with 90% to 95% occurring only once. The source was peripheral blood, collected on day 0 of AZD1222 vaccination. These receptors were obtained from an adult in good health.

The gene calls are TRBV2 and TRBJ2-1; TRBD2 matches at 9 bases. The CDR3 covers 17 residues. Germline CDR1 and CDR2: SNHLY and FYNNEI. Trimming took 7 bases from V and 1 from J; bases not matched to a gene: 11. CDR3: CASTLSGGARSYNEQFF. CDR3 in DNA: TGTGCCAGCACCCTTAGCGGGGGAGCACGATCCTACAATGAGCAGTTCTTC.

This chain joins TRBV19 and TRBJ2-7; D ambiguous. The germline V gene has CDR1 LNHDA and CDR2 SQIVND (reference sequence). V lost 2 bases and J 2 bases, leaving 10 bases between the germline ends. There are 14 residues in the CDR3. DNA of the CDR3: TGTGCCAGTAGTATATTACTAAAGCCCTACGAGCAGTACTTC. It translates to CASSILLKPYEQYF.

The chain recombines TRBV10-2 with TRBJ1-2, with D possibly being TRBD1 (5 bases). The CDR3 is 14 residues long. Trimming left V 4 bases short and J 4 bases short, with 13 bases between. Germline-derived CDR1 and CDR2 are WSHSY and SAAADI. CDR3 protein: CASSGVRDSYGYTF. The CDR3 DNA follows: TGCGCCAGCAGTGGTGTCAGGGATTCCTATGGCTACACCTTC.

DNA for the CDR3: TGTGCCAGCAGTTACGGTACGGGGACCTCCTACGAGCAGTACTTC. Protein: CASSYGTGTSYEQYF. The chain combines TRBV6-5 with TRBJ2-7; the D gene could be TRBD1 or TRBD2 (5 bases each). Germline V lookup: CDR1 MNHEY, CDR2 SVGAGI. The V end lost 2 bases, the J end lost 0 bases, and 11 bases lay between the germline ends. The CDR3 length is 15 residues.

In this sample, this clone turned up once. V gene TRBV28 combines with J gene TRBJ1-3; possible D gene TRBD1, 5 bases. In germline, CDR1 is MDHEN, CDR2 SYDVKM. V was shortened by 6 bases and J by 0 bases, with 9 bases between the two germline ends. The length of the CDR3 is 14 residues. As DNA, the CDR3 is TGTGCCAGCAGGGACGACAGCTCTGGAAACACCATATATTTT. It codes for CASRDDSSGNTIYF.

The chain joins TRBV19 to TRBJ1-1; D remains unclear. Trimming pared 2 bases from V and 1 base from J, leaving 11 bases between. Looked up from germline, CDR1 is LNHDA and CDR2 is SQIVND (reference sequence). The CDR3 totals 15 residues. The CDR3 region is CASSIKWAPNTEAFF. DNA of the CDR3: TGTGCCAGTAGTATAAAATGGGCTCCGAACACTGAAGCTTTCTTT.

This rearrangement joins TRBV3-1 (or the pseudogene TRBV3-2) to TRBJ2-6; D might be TRBD1 (5 bases). The germline V gene encodes CDR1 LGHDT and CDR2 YNNKEL (reference sequence). V lost 1 base to trimming and J lost 0 bases, with 16 bases between them. The CDR3 has 19 residues. The CDR3 sequence: CASSQAPDTWSSGANVLTF. In DNA form, the CDR3 reads TGTGCCAGCAGCCAAGCGCCGGACACCTGGAGCTCTGGGGCCAACGTCCTGACTTTC.

This clone was detected a few times. The J gene is TRBJ2-6, the V gene TRBV28; D is perhaps TRBD1 (6 bases). The CDR3 spans 14 residues. In germline, CDR1 is MDHEN, CDR2 SYDVKM. Between the trimmed V and J ends, which lost 11 bases and 2 bases, there was a span of 13 bases. The DNA for the CDR3 is TGTGCCCACGCAGGGGCTGCTGGGGCCAACGTCCTGACTTTC. It codes for CAHAGAAGANVLTF.

CDR3 sequence (DNA): TGTGCCACCAAGACAGTTGCGTACAATGAGCAGTTCTTC. Amino acid sequence: CATKTVAYNEQFF. The V gene is TRBV6-5, the J gene TRBJ2-1; TRBD1 might be the D (5 bases). Germline assignment: CDR1 MNHEY and CDR2 SVGAGI. The CDR3 loop spans 13 amino acids. Trimming cost V 10 bases and J 4 bases, with 14 bases left between them.

This chain uses TRBV5-1 with TRBJ2-5; no firm D call. CDR1 SGHRS and CDR2 YFSETQ come from the germline V gene. The V end was cut by 0 bases, the J end by 1 base, with 10 bases between. The CDR3 totals 15 residues. For the CDR3, the DNA is TGCGCCAGCAGCTTGGCCTTAGGCAGCCAAGAGACCCAGTACTTC. This gives the protein CASSLALGSQETQYF.

The V gene is TRBV4-1, the J gene TRBJ1-1, with D hard to call. Germline CDR1 is MGHRA and CDR2 is YSYEKL. V lost 4 bases and J lost 2, with 11 bases in between. The CDR3 spans 14 residues. CDR3 sequence (DNA): TGCGCCAGCAGCCTCCTTTTAGGTAACACTGAAGCTTTCTTT. Translation: CASSLLLGNTEAFF.

The rearrangement joins TRBV29-1 to TRBJ1-1, with D unresolved. Germline-derived CDR1 and CDR2 are SQVTM and ANQGSEA. V lost 4 bases to trimming and J lost 0 bases, with 9 bases between them. CDR3 length equals 13 residues. The CDR3 bases are TGCAGCGTTGCCCGACGATTGAACACTGAAGCTTTCTTT. Translated, it gives CSVARRLNTEAFF.

The V gene is TRBV2, the J gene TRBJ1-1; possible D gene TRBD1, 6 bases. Germline V gives CDR1 SNHLY, CDR2 FYNNEI. V gave up 7 bases and J gave up 4 bases, with 13 bases separating them. The CDR3 extends over 13 amino acids. In DNA, the CDR3 is TGTGCCAGCAAACTCGGACAGTCCACTGAAGCTTTCTTT. Translation: CASKLGQSTEAFF. The whole variable domain, filled in from reference TRBV2 and TRBJ1-1, reads EPEVTQTPSHQVTQMGQEVILRCVPISNHLYFYWYRQILGQKVEFLVSFYNNEISEKSEIFDDQFSVERPDGSNFTLKIRSTKLEDSAMYFCASKLGQSTEAFFGQGTRLTVV.

CDR3: CASSLGASGGTDTQYF. The CDR3 bases are TGTGCCAGCAGCTTAGGCGCTAGCGGGGGAACAGATACGCAGTATTTT. This chain joins TRBV7-3 and TRBJ2-3; TRBD2 agrees at 10 bases. The CDR3 is made up of 16 amino acids. Germline V gene data show CDR1 as SGHTA and CDR2 as FQGTGA. V lost 2 bases and J lost 3; bases outside the gene matches: 5. Variable domain in full (rest from reference TRBV7-3 and TRBJ2-3): GAGVSQTPSNKVTEKGKYVELRCDPISGHTALYWYRQSLGQGPEFLIYFQGTGAADDSGLPNDRFFAVRPEGSVSTLKIQRTERGDSAVYLCASSLGASGGTDTQYFGPGTRLTVL.

This clone has a single count. V gene TRBV6-5 combines with J gene TRBJ1-2; 8 nucleotides match TRBD1. There are 15 residues in the CDR3. After removal of 6 bases from V and 1 base from J, the junction contained 7 bases not matched to a gene. CDR1 is MNHEY, CDR2 SVGAGI, per germline. In DNA form, the CDR3 reads TGTGCCAGCAGCATGACAGGGGTGTTTAACTATGGCTACACCTTC. As protein: CASSMTGVFNYGYTF.

This clone was observed once. The V call is TRBV3-1 (or the pseudogene TRBV3-2), the J call TRBJ2-3; no firm D call. Trimming stripped 1 base from V and 4 bases from J, with 21 bases between. Germline values: CDR1 LGHDT, CDR2 YNNKEL (reference sequence). The CDR3 consists of 18 residues. CDR3 sequence reads: CASSQGRIGEKGADTQYF. For the CDR3, the DNA is TGTGCCAGCAGCCAAGGGAGAATCGGAGAGAAAGGAGCAGATACGCAGTATTTT.

The chain links TRBV27 to TRBJ2-2, with unresolved D. V was cut by 1 base and J by 4 bases, with 4 bases left in between. The CDR3 has 13 amino acids. Germline V gene data show CDR1 as MNHEY and CDR2 as SMNVEV (reference sequence). Here the CDR3 DNA reads TGTGCCAGCAGTTTATGGGGCACCGGGGAGCTGTTTTTT. Translated: CASSLWGTGELFF.

V and J are TRBV12-3 or TRBV12-4 and TRBJ1-5; D gene uncertain. CDR3 length: 13 residues. The germline V and J ends were trimmed by 7 bases and 7 bases, with 14 bases remaining between them. CDR3 DNA: TGTGCCAGCACCCGCGGCGGGGAACAGCCCCAGCATTTT. Protein product: CASTRGGEQPQHF.

The gene calls are TRBV7-9 and TRBJ2-1, with TRBD2 matching 9 bases. This CDR3 has 15 residues. Germline CDR1 and CDR2: SEHNR and FQNEAQ (reference sequence). The J segment lost 7 bases and the V segment lost 1 base, leaving 5 bases of the junction unmatched. The CDR3 region has the DNA TGTGCCAGCAGCTTAGGCGGGGGGGCCAGAAATGAGCAGTTCTTC. This sequence encodes CASSLGGGARNEQFF.

The genes are TRBV18 and TRBJ1-5; 7 bases align to TRBD1. The germline gives CDR1 KGHSH, CDR2 LQKENI. Germline trimming cut 3 bases from V and 11 bases from J; bases unmatched to any gene: 10. This CDR3 region has 14 residues. This CDR3 reads CASSPTPTGPAQHF. CDR3 coding DNA: TGTGCCAGCTCACCTACTCCGACAGGGCCGGCCCAGCATTTT.

The V call is TRBV6-5, the J call TRBJ2-5; D call uncertain. The V end was cut by 7 bases, the J end by 3 bases, with 15 bases between. CDR1 and CDR2 from the germline V gene are MNHEY and SVGAGI. The CDR3 runs 14 residues. This chain's CDR3 is CASNRRGLKETQYF. The CDR3 DNA is TGTGCCAGCAACCGGCGTGGTCTTAAAGAGACCCAGTACTTC.

The rearrangement joins TRBV19 to TRBJ2-1; 7 nucleotides match TRBD1. The V gene's germline CDR1 is LNHDA and CDR2 SQIVND (reference sequence). V trimming: 5 bases; J trimming: 4 bases; junction bases outside the gene matches: 14. The CDR3 is 17 residues long. The DNA of the CDR3 is TGTGCCAGTAGTTCTACGGCCGGGACAGACATTTACAATGAGCAGTTCTTC. It yields the protein CASSSTAGTDIYNEQFF.

V and J are TRBV11-2 and TRBJ2-7; no definite D call. Germline-derived CDR1 and CDR2 are SGHAT and FQNNGV. The V end lost 1 base, the J end lost 3 bases, and 19 bases lay between the germline ends. The CDR3 is 17 residues long. DNA for the CDR3: TGTGCCAGCAGCTTAGTTCCCTCCCTTGTGGGAAACTACGAGCAGTACTTC. This gives the protein CASSLVPSLVGNYEQYF.

This chain uses TRBV11-2 with TRBJ2-1; TRBD2 agrees at 7 bases. V lost 1 base, J lost 3 bases, and 0 bases stayed unmatched. Germline CDR1 and CDR2: SGHAT and FQNNGV. The CDR3 spans 14 residues. CDR3 in DNA: TGTGCCAGCAGCTTAGCGGGGGGCTACAATGAGCAGTTCTTC. Translated, it gives CASSLAGGYNEQFF. Together with reference TRBV11-2 and TRBJ2-1, the CDR3 gives the full variable domain: EAGVAQSPRYKIIEKRQSVAFWCNPISGHATLYWYQQILGQGPKLLIQFQNNGVVDDSQLPKDRFSAERLKGVDSTLKIQPAKLEDSAVYLCASSLAGGYNEQFFGPGTRLTVL.

This chain uses TRBV11-2 with TRBJ1-2; 9 bases map to TRBD1. The J segment lost 4 bases and the V segment lost 2 bases, leaving 8 bases of the junction unmatched. Germline V lookup: CDR1 SGHAT, CDR2 FQNNGV. The CDR3 has 16 amino acids. This CDR3 is CASSLHTGTGIYGYTF. In DNA, the CDR3 is TGTGCCAGCAGCTTACACACCGGGACAGGGATCTATGGCTACACCTTC.

This clone was observed a handful of times. Its ends do not fully match the called genes, so a read error is possible. The chain carries TRBV4-2 and TRBJ2-5; no reliable D call. The CDR3 runs to 15 residues. Looked up from germline, CDR1 is LGHNA and CDR2 is YNFKEQ. As DNA, the CDR3 is TGTGCCAGCAGTCAAGCGCCAGACGGGCCGGGGACCCAGTACTTC. This sequence encodes CASSQAPDGPGTQYF.

This clone was detected once. The rearrangement links TRBV7-2 to TRBJ2-7; tentatively, D is TRBD1 (5 bases). The CDR3 runs 14 residues. V was pared by 1 base and J by 3 bases, with 10 bases between. The V gene's germline CDR1 is SGHTA and CDR2 FQGNSA. This CDR3 reads CASSLGDRNYEQYF. For the CDR3, the DNA is TGTGCCAGCAGCTTAGGAGACAGAAACTACGAGCAGTACTTC.

V and J are TRBV7-2 and TRBJ2-7; D is undetermined. V was clipped by 1 base and J by 7 bases, with 11 bases between them. Per germline, CDR1 SGHTA and CDR2 FQGNSA. The CDR3 spans 13 residues. CDR3 DNA sequence: TGTGCCAGCAGCTTAGAAGTAGTTCGTGAGCAGTACTTC. Translating gives CASSLEVVREQYF.

V and J are TRBV30 and TRBJ1-5; weak D call: TRBD1 (5 bases). The CDR3 length is 14 residues. The V end was cut by 3 bases, the J end by 3 bases, with 12 bases between. CDR1 is GTSNPN and CDR2 is SVGIG in the germline V gene (reference sequence). The CDR3 region is CAWSRDDLNQPQHF. The CDR3 coding sequence is TGTGCCTGGAGCCGGGACGACCTCAATCAGCCCCAGCATTTT.

The rearrangement links TRBV28 to TRBJ1-3; D may be TRBD1 (6 bases). In germline, CDR1 is MDHEN, CDR2 SYDVKM. There are 14 residues in the CDR3. V was pared by 5 bases and J by 3 bases, with 11 bases between. In nucleotides, the CDR3 is TGTGCCAGCAGTCCAGGGGCATATGGAAACACCATATATTTT. Protein product: CASSPGAYGNTIYF.